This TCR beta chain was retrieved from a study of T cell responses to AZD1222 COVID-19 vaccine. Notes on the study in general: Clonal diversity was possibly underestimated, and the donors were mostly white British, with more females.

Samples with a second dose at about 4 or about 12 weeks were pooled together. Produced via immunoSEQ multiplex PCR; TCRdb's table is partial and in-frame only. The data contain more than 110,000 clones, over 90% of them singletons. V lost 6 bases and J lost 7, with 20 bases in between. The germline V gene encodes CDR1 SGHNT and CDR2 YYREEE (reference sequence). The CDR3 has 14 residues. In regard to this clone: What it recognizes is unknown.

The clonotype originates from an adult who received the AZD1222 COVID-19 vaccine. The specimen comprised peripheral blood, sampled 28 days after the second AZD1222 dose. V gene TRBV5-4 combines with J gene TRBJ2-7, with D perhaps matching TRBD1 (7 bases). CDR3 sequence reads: CASTSGGPFGEQYF. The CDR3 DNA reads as TGTGCCAGCACCTCAGGGGGGCCCTTTGGAGAGCAGTACTTC.